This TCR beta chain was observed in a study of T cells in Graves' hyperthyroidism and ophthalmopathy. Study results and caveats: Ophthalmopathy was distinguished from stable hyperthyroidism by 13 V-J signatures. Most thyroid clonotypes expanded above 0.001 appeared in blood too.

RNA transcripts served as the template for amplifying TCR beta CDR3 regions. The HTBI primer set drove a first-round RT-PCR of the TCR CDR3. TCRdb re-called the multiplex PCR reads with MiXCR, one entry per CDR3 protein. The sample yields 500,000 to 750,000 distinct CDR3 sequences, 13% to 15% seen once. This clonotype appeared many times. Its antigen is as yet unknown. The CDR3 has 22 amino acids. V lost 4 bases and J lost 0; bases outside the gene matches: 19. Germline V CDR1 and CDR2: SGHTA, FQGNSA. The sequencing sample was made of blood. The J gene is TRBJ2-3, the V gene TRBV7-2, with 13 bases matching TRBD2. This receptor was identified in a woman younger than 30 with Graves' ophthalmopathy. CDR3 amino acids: CASSSELRILLAGGPSTDTQYF. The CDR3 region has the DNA TGTGCCAGCAGCTCAGAACTTAGGATTCTACTAGCGGGAGGGCCCAGCACAGATACGCAGTATTTT. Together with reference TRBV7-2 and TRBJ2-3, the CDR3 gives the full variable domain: GAGVSQSPSNKVTEKGKDVELRCDPISGHTALYWYRQSLGQGLEFLIYFQGNSAPDKSGLPSDRFSAERTGGSVSTLTIQRTQQEDSAVYLCASSSELRILLAGGPSTDTQYFGPGTRLTVL.